The rows below give T cell receptor beta chains drawn from one sample of a study of cytomegalovirus exposure and HLA in healthy donors. Data came from immunoSEQ multiplex PCR; TCRdb stores just in-frame clones and leaves some out. The table includes more than 100,000 clones, roughly 9.6% detected once. The sequencing input was PBMCs. Receptors were obtained from a woman in her 40s in good health and CMV-seropositive. CDR3s include the opening cysteine and the closing phenylalanine or tryptophan. The order of the fields is V gene, J gene, clone size, D gene, CDR3 protein, CDR3 DNA. The D gene is left open where the match is weak. The size entry is marked missing in some rows and otherwise reads once, few, many or a size class.

V gene: TRBV5-1
J gene: TRBJ2-5
clone size: NA
D gene: NA
CDR3 protein: CASSTGQKETQYF
CDR3 DNA: TGCGCCAGCAGCACCGGACAGAAAGAGACCCAGTACTTC

V gene: TRBV4-1
J gene: TRBJ1-4
clone size: NA
D gene: NA
CDR3 protein: CASSWTTSPEKLFF
CDR3 DNA: TGCGCCAGCAGTTGGACAACCAGTCCTGAAAAACTGTTTTTT

V gene: TRBV5-6
J gene: TRBJ2-1
clone size: NA
D gene: TRBD2
CDR3 protein: CASSLGGGAGEQFF
CDR3 DNA: TGTGCCAGCAGCTTGGGCGGGGGGGCCGGGGAGCAGTTCTTC

V gene: TRBV18
J gene: TRBJ1-4
clone size: NA
D gene: NA
CDR3 protein: CASSPRGENEKLFF
CDR3 DNA: TGTGCCAGCTCACCACGGGGCGAAAATGAAAAACTGTTTTTT

V gene: TRBV12-5
J gene: TRBJ2-1
clone size: few
D gene: NA
CDR3 protein: CASARGGYNEQFF
CDR3 DNA: TGTGCTAGTGCCAGAGGAGGGTACAATGAGCAGTTCTTC

V gene: TRBV18
J gene: TRBJ2-3
clone size: NA
D gene: TRBD2
CDR3 protein: CASSPTSGNTDTQYF
CDR3 DNA: TGTGCCAGCTCACCGACTAGCGGGAACACAGATACGCAGTATTTT

V gene: TRBV2
J gene: TRBJ1-2
clone size: NA
D gene: NA
CDR3 protein: CASTFLEGYTF
CDR3 DNA: TGTGCCAGCACATTCCTGGAGGGCTACACCTTC

V gene: TRBV9
J gene: TRBJ1-1
clone size: few
D gene: NA
CDR3 protein: CASSVGVSRNTEAFF
CDR3 DNA: TGTGCCAGCAGCGTAGGAGTAAGCCGGAACACTGAAGCTTTCTTT

V gene: TRBV7-2
J gene: TRBJ2-3
clone size: NA
D gene: NA
CDR3 protein: CASLIALAGASTDTQYF
CDR3 DNA: TGTGCCAGCCTAATAGCCCTCGCGGGGGCTAGCACAGATACGCAGTATTTT

V gene: TRBV6-5
J gene: TRBJ2-3
clone size: few
D gene: TRBD1
CDR3 protein: CASSYVGTASTDTQYF
CDR3 DNA: TGTGCCAGCAGTTACGTTGGGACAGCCAGCACAGATACGCAGTATTTT

V gene: TRBV27
J gene: TRBJ1-2
clone size: few
D gene: TRBD1
CDR3 protein: CASSLGDRGWEDGYTF
CDR3 DNA: TGTGCCAGCAGTTTAGGAGACAGGGGCTGGGAGGATGGCTACACCTTC

V gene: TRBV5-6
J gene: TRBJ2-1
clone size: few
D gene: TRBD2
CDR3 protein: CASSFGGGSYNEQFF
CDR3 DNA: TGTGCCAGCAGCTTCGGCGGGGGTTCCTACAATGAGCAGTTCTTC

V gene: TRBV6-6
J gene: TRBJ2-3
clone size: NA
D gene: NA
CDR3 protein: CASSRADTQYF
CDR3 DNA: TGTGCCAGCAGTCGAGCAGATACGCAGTATTTT

V gene: TRBV5-4
J gene: TRBJ2-5
clone size: few
D gene: TRBD2
CDR3 protein: CASSLVKRGQETQYF
CDR3 DNA: TGTGCCAGCAGCTTGGTTAAGCGGGGGCAAGAGACCCAGTACTTC

V gene: TRBV19
J gene: TRBJ1-1
clone size: NA
D gene: TRBD1
CDR3 protein: CASSYPGQGPKAFF
CDR3 DNA: TGTGCCAGTAGTTACCCGGGACAGGGACCAAAAGCTTTCTTT

V gene: TRBV7-6
J gene: TRBJ2-2
clone size: few
D gene: NA
CDR3 protein: CASSLTQNTGELFF
CDR3 DNA: TGTGCCAGCAGTTTAACACAGAACACCGGGGAGCTGTTTTTT

V gene: TRBV2
J gene: TRBJ2-1
clone size: NA
D gene: TRBD1
CDR3 protein: CASSGDGTDLYNEQFF
CDR3 DNA: TGTGCCAGCAGTGGCGACGGGACAGATTTATACAATGAGCAGTTCTTC

V gene: TRBV4-3
J gene: TRBJ2-1
clone size: few
D gene: TRBD1
CDR3 protein: CASSRGTGVGDEQFF
CDR3 DNA: TGCGCCAGCAGCCGCGGGACAGGGGTCGGCGATGAGCAGTTCTTC

V gene: TRBV20-1
J gene: TRBJ2-3
clone size: NA
D gene: TRBD1
CDR3 protein: CSAEGQGAARF
CDR3 DNA: TGCAGTGCTGAGGGACAGGGTGCCGCTCGCTTT

V gene: TRBV10-2
J gene: TRBJ1-1
clone size: few
D gene: NA
CDR3 protein: CASSQMNTEAFF
CDR3 DNA: TGCGCCAGCAGCCAGATGAACACTGAAGCTTTCTTT

V gene: TRBV10-3
J gene: TRBJ1-1
clone size: few
D gene: NA
CDR3 protein: CAIRRPGDEAFF
CDR3 DNA: TGTGCCATCAGGCGCCCAGGGGATGAAGCTTTCTTT

V gene: TRBV19
J gene: TRBJ2-7
clone size: few
D gene: TRBD2
CDR3 protein: CASSTPGGASYEQYF
CDR3 DNA: TGTGCCAGTAGTACCCCCGGGGGGGCCTCCTACGAGCAGTACTTC

V gene: TRBV29-1
J gene: TRBJ2-3
clone size: NA
D gene: TRBD1
CDR3 protein: CSVTGAADTQYF
CDR3 DNA: TGCAGCGTTACAGGGGCGGCGGATACGCAGTATTTT

V gene: TRBV7-9
J gene: TRBJ2-7
clone size: few
D gene: TRBD1
CDR3 protein: CASSLGWGQGTYEQYF
CDR3 DNA: TGTGCCAGCAGCTTAGGTTGGGGACAGGGGACCTACGAGCAGTACTTC

V gene: TRBV27
J gene: TRBJ2-3
clone size: few
D gene: NA
CDR3 protein: CASSRTGTIGFDTQYF
CDR3 DNA: TGTGCCAGCAGCCGTACAGGGACCATTGGATTTGATACGCAGTATTTT

V gene: TRBV6-5
J gene: TRBJ2-7
clone size: NA
D gene: NA
CDR3 protein: CASSYFGQGYEQYF
CDR3 DNA: TGTGCCAGCAGTTACTTTGGGCAGGGCTACGAGCAGTACTTC

V gene: TRBV6-5
J gene: TRBJ1-2
clone size: NA
D gene: NA
CDR3 protein: CASSPNTNYGYTF
CDR3 DNA: TGTGCCAGCAGTCCGAACACCAACTATGGCTACACCTTC

V gene: TRBV7-6
J gene: TRBJ2-3
clone size: NA
D gene: NA
CDR3 protein: CASSFAPGDTDTQYF
CDR3 DNA: TGTGCCAGCAGCTTCGCCCCCGGGGACACAGATACGCAGTATTTT

V gene: TRBV2
J gene: TRBJ1-2
clone size: few
D gene: NA
CDR3 protein: CASRDDSYGYTF
CDR3 DNA: TGTGCCAGCAGGGACGACAGCTATGGCTACACCTTC

V gene: TRBV18
J gene: TRBJ1-2
clone size: few
D gene: NA
CDR3 protein: CASSRREGIQNDYGYTF
CDR3 DNA: TGTGCCAGCTCACGGCGGGAGGGAATCCAGAACGACTATGGCTACACCTTC

V gene: TRBV2
J gene: TRBJ1-5
clone size: few
D gene: TRBD1
CDR3 protein: CASSYTRQGRSNQPQHF
CDR3 DNA: TGTGCCAGCAGTTACACCCGACAGGGAAGGAGCAATCAGCCCCAGCATTTT

V gene: TRBV29-1
J gene: TRBJ2-3
clone size: few
D gene: NA
CDR3 protein: CSVEDRAGLATDTQYF
CDR3 DNA: TGCAGCGTAGAAGACCGTGCGGGCCTGGCAACAGATACGCAATATTTT

V gene: TRBV5-4
J gene: TRBJ2-3
clone size: NA
D gene: TRBD1
CDR3 protein: CASSLQQGAVDTQYF
CDR3 DNA: TGTGCCAGCAGCTTGCAGCAGGGGGCGGTAGATACGCAGTATTTT

V gene: TRBV9
J gene: TRBJ1-3
clone size: few
D gene: NA
CDR3 protein: CASSVAQRNTIYF
CDR3 DNA: TGTGCCAGCAGCGTAGCACAGAGAAACACCATATATTTT

V gene: TRBV4-1
J gene: TRBJ2-1
clone size: NA
D gene: NA
CDR3 protein: CASSQDPPLSSYNEQFF
CDR3 DNA: TGCGCCAGCAGCCAAGATCCCCCCCTAAGCTCCTACAATGAGCAGTTCTTC

V gene: TRBV16
J gene: TRBJ1-2
clone size: few
D gene: TRBD1
CDR3 protein: CASSQKTGPGHGYTF
CDR3 DNA: TGTGCCAGCAGCCAAAAGACAGGGCCAGGACATGGCTACACCTTC

V gene: TRBV25-1
J gene: TRBJ1-2
clone size: few
D gene: NA
CDR3 protein: CASSEWGQGYTF
CDR3 DNA: TGTGCCAGCAGTGAATGGGGCCAGGGCTACACCTTC

V gene: TRBV6-6
J gene: TRBJ1-2
clone size: NA
D gene: NA
CDR3 protein: CASSPGVVFAEDTF
CDR3 DNA: TGTGCCAGCAGTCCCGGGGTGGTCTTCGCGGAAGACACCTTC

V gene: TRBV5-1
J gene: TRBJ2-5
clone size: few
D gene: TRBD1
CDR3 protein: CASSLGQGEGETQYF
CDR3 DNA: TGCGCCAGCAGCTTAGGACAGGGGGAAGGAGAGACCCAGTACTTC

V gene: TRBV10-3
J gene: TRBJ1-1
clone size: few
D gene: NA
CDR3 protein: CAITLSGLNTEAFF
CDR3 DNA: TGTGCCATCACCCTTTCGGGGTTAAACACTGAAGCTTTCTTT

V gene: TRBV19
J gene: TRBJ1-2
clone size: once
D gene: NA
CDR3 protein: CASSMSQGIGGYTF
CDR3 DNA: TGTGCCAGTAGTATGAGCCAGGGGATCGGGGGCTACACCTTC

V gene: TRBV14
J gene: TRBJ1-2
clone size: few
D gene: TRBD1
CDR3 protein: CASSRGTGSGYTF
CDR3 DNA: TGTGCCAGCAGCCGAGGGACAGGGTCTGGCTACACCTTC

V gene: TRBV5-1
J gene: TRBJ2-3
clone size: NA
D gene: NA
CDR3 protein: CASSLNGQSTDTQYF
CDR3 DNA: TGCGCCAGCAGCCTGAACGGACAGAGCACAGATACGCAGTATTTT

V gene: TRBV6-1
J gene: TRBJ1-4
clone size: few
D gene: TRBD1
CDR3 protein: CASRTGTVYNEKLFF
CDR3 DNA: TGTGCCAGCAGAACCGGGACAGTGTATAATGAAAAACTGTTTTTT

V gene: TRBV19
J gene: TRBJ2-2
clone size: NA
D gene: TRBD1
CDR3 protein: CASSVRRGMNTGELFF
CDR3 DNA: TGTGCCAGTAGTGTCCGCAGGGGGATGAACACCGGGGAGCTGTTTTTT

V gene: TRBV5-6
J gene: TRBJ1-2
clone size: NA
D gene: TRBD1
CDR3 protein: CASSPRTGLGGYTF
CDR3 DNA: TGTGCCAGCAGTCCCAGGACAGGGCTCGGTGGCTACACCTTC

V gene: TRBV11-3
J gene: TRBJ2-3
clone size: NA
D gene: NA
CDR3 protein: CASSLAGITDTQYF
CDR3 DNA: TGTGCCAGCAGCTTAGCGGGGATCACAGATACGCAGTATTTT

V gene: TRBV19
J gene: TRBJ2-5
clone size: few
D gene: NA
CDR3 protein: CASSLEGRLTYQETQYF
CDR3 DNA: TGTGCCAGTAGTCTGGAGGGAAGGTTAACGTACCAAGAGACCCAGTACTTC

V gene: TRBV2
J gene: TRBJ2-5
clone size: few
D gene: NA
CDR3 protein: CASTSQETQYF
CDR3 DNA: TGTGCCAGCACGAGCCAAGAGACCCAGTACTTC

V gene: TRBV6-5
J gene: TRBJ2-7
clone size: NA
D gene: TRBD1
CDR3 protein: CASSYLTGTDLYEQYF
CDR3 DNA: TGTGCCAGCAGTTATCTGACCGGGACAGACCTTTACGAGCAGTACTTC